The rows below give T cell receptor beta chains drawn from one sample of a study of T cell responses to AZD1222 COVID-19 vaccine. Repertoires were generated with immunoSEQ multiplex PCR, while TCRdb's copy carries only in-frame clones and drops some. The table records 180,000 or so clones, 85% to 90% of them present only once. This material consisted of peripheral blood, taken 28 days after the second AZD1222 dose. Receptor source: an adult who received the AZD1222 COVID-19 vaccine. Both conserved end residues are trimmed from each CDR3.

TRBV2,TRBJ2-1,ASRGLAGRNEQF
TRBV6-5,TRBJ1-1,ASSNPQAF
TRBV10-3,TRBJ2-7,AIKNGDSAYEQY
TRBV19,TRBJ1-5,ASSTTHRYSNQPQH
TRBV19,TRBJ2-2,ASSIAGGRNTGELF
TRBV19,TRBJ1-1,ASSMFGRHLGNTEAF
TRBV28,TRBJ1-2,ASSSPGLGGTGNYGYT
TRBV28,TRBJ1-2,ASVPTVNYGYT
TRBV28,TRBJ2-1,ASSIVRSSGRAGYNEQF
TRBV12-3/TRBV12-4,TRBJ1-4,ASRGSSGEKLF